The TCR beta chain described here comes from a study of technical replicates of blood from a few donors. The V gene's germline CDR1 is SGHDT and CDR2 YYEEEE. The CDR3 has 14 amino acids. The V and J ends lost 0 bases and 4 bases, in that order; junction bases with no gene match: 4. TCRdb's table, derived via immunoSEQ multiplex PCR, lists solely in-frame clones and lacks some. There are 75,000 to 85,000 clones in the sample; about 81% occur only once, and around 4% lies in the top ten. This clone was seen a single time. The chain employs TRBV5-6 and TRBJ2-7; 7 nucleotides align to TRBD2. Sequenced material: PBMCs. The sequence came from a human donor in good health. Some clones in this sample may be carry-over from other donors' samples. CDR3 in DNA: TGTGCCAGCAGCTTGGCTAGCGGAACGTACGAGCAGTACTTC. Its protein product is CASSLASGTYEQYF.